The T cell receptor beta chain described here comes from a study of human T cells and chemical hapten exposure. Study-wide background: Donors were sensitized with 2% DPC on the upper inner arm. Study-level results: Healthy people's immune response may differ from that of the donors, who had alopecia. Expanded TCR counts at PT1 went up together with patch test score, a positive correlation.

Documented time point: pre-sensitization, week 0. Treatment specified: therapeutic diphenylcyclopropenone sensitization with weekly scalp DPC. Unseparated into fractions, whole blood served as the source from which total RNA was extracted. Library preparation tagged each individual cDNA molecule with a unique molecular identifier. TCRdb passed the RACE reads through MiXCR, listing each CDR3 protein once. The sample lists fewer than 45,000 distinct CDR3 sequences, roughly 12% seen once, with roughly 2% in the top ten. Worth noting for this clonotype: Its antigen is currently unknown.

Material: whole blood, obtained in connection with sensitization to the hapten diphenylcyclopropenone (DPC). This TCR came from a woman aged 40 to 50 with alopecia areata. Some clones in this sample may be carry-over from other donors' samples.

CDR3 in amino acids: CASSLLWGRGEKLFF. The CDR3 DNA reads TGTGCCAGCAGTTTATTGTGGGGGCGCGGAGAAAAACTGTTTTTT. The chain has TRBV28 and TRBJ1-4, with D tentatively TRBD1 (6 bases). Trimming removed 1 base at V and 8 bases at J, with 14 bases between. The CDR3 is made up of 15 amino acids. CDR1 and CDR2 (germline): MDHEN, SYDVKM.